Described below is a single T cell receptor beta chain sequence and its context. The method was immunoSEQ multiplex PCR; TCRdb's version includes in-frame clones alone and lacks a portion of them. The sample has about 120,000 clones, approximately 90% seen once. The entry originates in a study of control samples from healthy donors and cancer patients. This CDR3 has 20 residues. V gave up 0 bases and J gave up 5 bases; unmatched junction bases: 17. The germline V gene encodes CDR1 LNHNV and CDR2 YYDKDF (reference sequence). This sequence originates from a man aged 40-50 years in good health. Source material: blood. The chain employs TRBV15 and TRBJ2-5, with 11 bases identical to TRBD1. The CDR3 reads CATSRESGLGTGGLGETQYF. The CDR3 DNA sequence: TGTGCCACCAGCAGAGAGAGCGGACTCGGGACAGGGGGATTGGGGGAGACCCAGTACTTC.